A single sample is the source of the 26 T cell receptor beta chains below, sequenced in a study of blood T cell repertoires in COVID-19. Profiling relied on immunoSEQ multiplex PCR, and the TCRdb table lists in-frame clones only, not all of them. In the table there are about 62,000 clones, roughly 90% of which are singletons. The sample taken for sequencing was peripheral blood. The receptors come from a woman older than 75 with acute or convalescent COVID-19.

V usage is TRBV4-1 and J usage is TRBJ1-1; 7 bases are a match to TRBD1. Germline CDR1 reads MGHRA; CDR2 reads YSYEKL. V was pared by 2 bases and J by 5 bases, with 11 bases of the junction left unmatched. The CDR3 is made up of 16 amino acids. The CDR3 nucleotides read TGCGCCAGCAGCCAATCTCAAGGACAGGCGGGGACTGAAGCTTTCTTT. Protein product: CASSQSQGQAGTEAFF.

The chain recombines TRBV4-2 with TRBJ2-1, with 10 nucleotides matching TRBD1. Germline assignment: CDR1 LGHNA and CDR2 YNFKEQ. The CDR3 spans 16 residues. The J segment lost 3 bases and the V segment lost 0 bases, leaving 2 bases of the junction unmatched. This CDR3 is CASSQDWDRGYNEQFF. In DNA, the CDR3 is TGTGCCAGCAGCCAAGATTGGGACAGGGGCTACAATGAGCAGTTCTTC.

The rearrangement links TRBV12-3 or TRBV12-4 to TRBJ1-5, with D uncertain. This CDR3 has 13 amino acids. Trimming removed 3 bases from V and 6 bases from J, with 9 bases in between. CDR3 DNA sequence: TGTGCCAGCAGTTTGAATCTGGCTCAGCCCCAGCATTTT. It codes for CASSLNLAQPQHF.

V usage is TRBV5-1 and J usage is TRBJ1-5, with a tentative D call TRBD1 (6 bases). The CDR3 is made up of 16 amino acids. V was shortened by 8 bases and J by 1 base, with 19 bases between the two germline ends. Germline CDR1 reads SGHRS; CDR2 reads YFSETQ. The CDR3 reads CARVQGEPGSNQPQHF. The DNA for the CDR3 is TGCGCCAGAGTACAGGGTGAGCCTGGGAGCAATCAGCCCCAGCATTTT.

This clone was seen a few times. The chain employs TRBV19 and TRBJ1-2; the D gene is possibly TRBD1 (5 bases). CDR1 LNHDA and CDR2 SQIVND come from the germline V gene (reference sequence). The V end was cut by 8 bases, the J end by 7 bases, with 14 bases between. The CDR3 totals 12 residues. The CDR3 spells CASFRQQVGYTF. Here the CDR3 DNA reads TGTGCCAGTTTTCGGCAACAGGTTGGCTACACCTTC.

This chain connects TRBV2 to TRBJ1-5, with 8 nucleotides matching TRBD1. Germline values: CDR1 SNHLY, CDR2 FYNNEI. This CDR3 comprises 17 residues. V lost 5 bases, J lost 2 bases, and 11 bases stayed unmatched. This CDR3 is CASSPGDRGGGNQPQHF. Written as DNA, the CDR3 is TGTGCCAGCAGTCCGGGCGACAGGGGAGGGGGCAATCAGCCCCAGCATTTT. Looking up the rest from reference TRBV2 and TRBJ1-5 gives the full variable domain: EPEVTQTPSHQVTQMGQEVILRCVPISNHLYFYWYRQILGQKVEFLVSFYNNEISEKSEIFDDQFSVERPDGSNFTLKIRSTKLEDSAMYFCASSPGDRGGGNQPQHFGDGTRLSIL.

V gene TRBV5-1 combines with J gene TRBJ2-7; D is possibly TRBD1 (6 bases). The CDR3 consists of 14 residues. In germline, CDR1 is SGHRS, CDR2 YFSETQ. V was pared by 0 bases and J by 4 bases, with 11 bases between. The CDR3, as DNA: TGCGCCAGCAGCTTGGACAGGGAGTTATACGAGCAGTACTTC. Translation: CASSLDRELYEQYF.

CDR3 loop: CASRRDRASGELFF. The CDR3 bases are TGTGCCAGCCGGAGGGACAGGGCGAGTGGGGAGCTGTTTTTT. The chain joins TRBV9 to TRBJ2-2; 9 positions agree with TRBD1. J gave up 8 bases and V 7 bases, and 9 bases lay outside the gene matches. Germline V CDR1 and CDR2: SGDLS, YYNGEE. The CDR3 spans 14 residues.

V gene TRBV4-1 combines with J gene TRBJ1-2, with D perhaps TRBD1 (6 bases). V was trimmed by 3 bases and J by 4 bases, leaving 18 bases between them. The CDR3 length is 16 residues. Germline V lookup: CDR1 MGHRA, CDR2 YSYEKL. The CDR3 bases are TGCGCCAGCAGCCAGAGGACCCAGGGGTCCCCCTATGGCTACACCTTC. It is translated as CASSQRTQGSPYGYTF.

This sequence joins TRBV7-2 and TRBJ1-3, with D perhaps TRBD1 (5 bases). This CDR3 comprises 15 residues. V lost 1 base to trimming and J lost 7 bases, with 14 bases between them. CDR1 and CDR2 from the germline V gene are SGHTA and FQGNSA. The CDR3 is CASSLDGRGSNTIYF. Written as DNA, the CDR3 is TGTGCCAGCAGCTTAGATGGAAGGGGAAGTAACACCATATATTTT.

The V and J genes are TRBV19 and TRBJ2-2, with D possibly TRBD1 on 5 matching bases. Trimming pared 7 bases from V and 1 base from J, leaving 16 bases between. The germline gives CDR1 LNHDA, CDR2 SQIVND (reference sequence). The CDR3 spans 16 residues. CDR3 in amino acids: CASTALRRGNTGELFF. CDR3 DNA: TGTGCCAGTACCGCCTTACGAAGGGGGAACACCGGGGAGCTGTTTTTT.

V is TRBV16 and J is TRBJ1-1; no definite D call. From germline, CDR1 is KGHSY and CDR2 FQNENV. CDR3 length: 14 amino acids. The V gene lost 5 bases and the J gene lost 6 bases, with 16 bases spanning the gap. The CDR3, as DNA: TGTGCCAGCAGCTCCTCCGTTAGGAGGTCTGAAGCTTTCTTT. This encodes CASSSSVRRSEAFF.

The V and J genes are TRBV19 and TRBJ2-2; tentative D call: TRBD1 (5 bases). Germline values: CDR1 LNHDA, CDR2 SQIVND (reference sequence). The CDR3 loop spans 14 amino acids. Trimming left V 3 bases short and J 6 bases short, with 11 bases between. CDR3 region: CASSMGGAAGELFF. The CDR3 DNA sequence: TGTGCCAGTAGTATGGGTGGGGCGGCCGGGGAGCTGTTTTTT.

V is TRBV11-2 and J is TRBJ1-1; 7 nucleotides agree with TRBD1. Per the germline V gene, CDR1 is SGHAT and CDR2 is FQNNGV. Germline trimming cut 4 bases from V and 0 bases from J; bases unmatched to any gene: 8. CDR3 size: 16 residues. The CDR3 DNA reads TGTGCCAGCAGCTCATACAGGGGACCCATGAACACTGAAGCTTTCTTT. Encoded protein: CASSSYRGPMNTEAFF.

This sequence joins TRBV5-5 and TRBJ2-7; 8 bases are a match to TRBD1. Germline V gene data show CDR1 as SGHKS and CDR2 as YYEKEE (reference sequence). This CDR3 is built from 15 residues. V shed 4 bases and J 2 bases; nucleotides not matched to a gene: 8. The CDR3 DNA follows: TGTGCCAGCAGCGCGGACAGGGCCGTCACCTACGAGCAGTACTTC. Protein sequence: CASSADRAVTYEQYF.

This clone was counted a single time. This chain links TRBV1 with TRBJ2-3; the D segment call TRBD1 is taken from the table without a DNA check. TRBV1 is a known pseudogene. The CDR3 consists of 16 residues. DNA of the CDR3: TGCACCAGCAGTCCAGTCTGGGGGCCGAGCACAGATACGCAGTATTTT. It yields the protein CTSSPVWGPSTDTQYF.

This clone has only one observation. The chain is built from TRBV6-5 and TRBJ2-5; 9 nucleotides line up with TRBD2. In germline, CDR1 is MNHEY, CDR2 SVGAGI. The CDR3 covers 13 residues. V shed 10 bases, J shed 3 bases, and the junction held 6 bases outside the gene matches. CDR3 loop: CATTSGRKETQYF. The CDR3, as DNA: TGTGCCACCACCAGCGGGAGGAAAGAGACCCAGTACTTC.

This sequence joins TRBV24-1 and TRBJ1-6; 7 nucleotides agree with TRBD1. Trimming took 9 bases from V and 12 from J; bases not matched to a gene: 13. The CDR3 covers 14 residues. Germline assignment: CDR1 KGHDR and CDR2 SFDVKD. The DNA for the CDR3 is TGTGCCACCTCCCCCACGACAGGGCCTCGACCCCTCCACTTT. Amino acid sequence: CATSPTTGPRPLHF.

The rearrangement joins TRBV5-1 to TRBJ2-5, with TRBD1 as a possible D gene (6 bases). This CDR3 is built from 15 residues. In germline, CDR1 is SGHRS, CDR2 YFSETQ. Trimming took off 4 bases at V and 0 bases at J, with 13 bases between the two ends. Written as DNA, the CDR3 is TGCGCCAGCAGCCAGTATTCAGGGGACCAAGAGACCCAGTACTTC. It specifies CASSQYSGDQETQYF.

The chain employs TRBV7-3 and TRBJ1-1; 8 nucleotides line up with TRBD1. The CDR3 length is 12 residues. The V gene's germline CDR1 is SGHTA and CDR2 FQGTGA. V gave up 5 bases and J gave up 6 bases; unmatched junction bases: 2. The CDR3 nucleotides read TGTGCCAGCAGCCCACAGGGGGCTGAAGCTTTCTTT. It is translated as CASSPQGAEAFF.

This clone was seen a single time. CDR3 coding DNA: TGTGCCAGCAGCCGGGGACAGAACTATGGCTACACCTTC. Protein sequence: CASSRGQNYGYTF. The chain has TRBV2 and TRBJ1-2; TRBD1 aligns across 7 bases. CDR1 is SNHLY and CDR2 is FYNNEI in the germline V gene. The V segment lost 6 bases and the J segment 2 bases; nucleotides outside the gene matches: 3. This CDR3 comprises 13 residues.

The chain couples TRBV7-9 to TRBJ1-1, with D uncertain. The V gene's germline CDR1 is SEHNR and CDR2 FQNEAQ (reference sequence). The ends were cut back, 1 base at V and 3 bases at J, with 9 bases in the middle. There are 14 residues in the CDR3. The CDR3 DNA follows: TGTGCCAGCAGCTTAGTATCCGGGGACACTGAAGCTTTCTTT. As protein: CASSLVSGDTEAFF.

The chain uses TRBV19 and TRBJ1-1; 9 nucleotides match TRBD1. Trimming removed 7 bases from V and 5 bases from J; junction bases left unmatched: 14. Per the germline V gene, CDR1 is LNHDA and CDR2 is SQIVND (reference sequence). The CDR3 sequence is 16 residues long. This CDR3 reads CASTSTPGTGRTEAFF. The CDR3 DNA sequence: TGTGCCAGTACCTCAACACCGGGGACAGGGCGGACTGAAGCTTTCTTT.

This chain links TRBV14 with TRBJ2-2; 8 bases fit TRBD2. CDR3 size: 14 residues. The V and J ends lost 3 bases and 4 bases, in that order; junction bases with no gene match: 1. Germline V gene data show CDR1 as SGHDN and CDR2 as FVKESK. CDR3 amino acids: CASSQGLVTGELFF. In DNA form, the CDR3 reads TGTGCCAGCAGCCAGGGACTAGTCACCGGGGAGCTGTTTTTT.

V gene TRBV28 combines with J gene TRBJ2-3; tentative D call: TRBD1 (6 bases). CDR3 length: 14 residues. Trimming removed 5 bases at V and 5 bases at J, with 14 bases between. CDR1 is MDHEN, CDR2 SYDVKM, per germline. CDR3 loop: CASSLNRVRDTQYF. The CDR3 DNA reads as TGTGCCAGCAGTCTTAACAGGGTTAGAGATACGCAGTATTTT.

The CDR3, as DNA: TGTGCCAGCGGTCGGGTCTCTGGGGAAAAACTGTTTTTT. It codes for CASGRVSGEKLFF. This chain connects TRBV25-1 to TRBJ1-4; D uncertain. The CDR3 covers 13 residues. From germline, CDR1 is MGHDK and CDR2 SYGVNS. Trimming cost V 8 bases and J 8 bases, with 15 bases left between them.